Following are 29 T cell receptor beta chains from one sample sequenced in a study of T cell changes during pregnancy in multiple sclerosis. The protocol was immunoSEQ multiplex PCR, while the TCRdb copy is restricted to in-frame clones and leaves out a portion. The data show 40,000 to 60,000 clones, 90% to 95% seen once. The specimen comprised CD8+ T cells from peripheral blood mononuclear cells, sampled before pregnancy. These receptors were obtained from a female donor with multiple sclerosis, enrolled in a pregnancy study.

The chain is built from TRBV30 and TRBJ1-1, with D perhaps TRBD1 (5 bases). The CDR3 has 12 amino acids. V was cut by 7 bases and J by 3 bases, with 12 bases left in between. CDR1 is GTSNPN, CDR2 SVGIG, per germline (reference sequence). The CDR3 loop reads CAFQGLDTEAFF. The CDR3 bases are TGTGCCTTCCAGGGCCTGGACACTGAAGCTTTCTTT.

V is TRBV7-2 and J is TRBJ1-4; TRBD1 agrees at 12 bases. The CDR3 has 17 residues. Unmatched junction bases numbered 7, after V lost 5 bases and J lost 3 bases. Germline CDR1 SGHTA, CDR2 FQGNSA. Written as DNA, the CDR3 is TGTGCCAGCAGCGAAAGGGACAGGGGGCTGGCTAATGAAAAACTGTTTTTT. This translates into CASSERDRGLANEKLFF.

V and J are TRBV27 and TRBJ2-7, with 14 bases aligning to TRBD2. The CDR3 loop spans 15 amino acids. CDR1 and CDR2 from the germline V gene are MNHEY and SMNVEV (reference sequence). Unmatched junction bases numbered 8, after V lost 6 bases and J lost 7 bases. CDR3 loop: CASSQGLAGVREQYF. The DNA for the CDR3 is TGTGCCAGCAGCCAGGGACTAGCGGGAGTAAGGGAGCAGTACTTC.

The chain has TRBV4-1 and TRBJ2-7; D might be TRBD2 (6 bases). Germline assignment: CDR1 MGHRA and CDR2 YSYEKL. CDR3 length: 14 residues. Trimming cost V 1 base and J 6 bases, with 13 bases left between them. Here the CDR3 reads CASSQGGIAREQYF. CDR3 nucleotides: TGCGCCAGCAGCCAAGGCGGGATAGCTCGCGAGCAGTACTTC.

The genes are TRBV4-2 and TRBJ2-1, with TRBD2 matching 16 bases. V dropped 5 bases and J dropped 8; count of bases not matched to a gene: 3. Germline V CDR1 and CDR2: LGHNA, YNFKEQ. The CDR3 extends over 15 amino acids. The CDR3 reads CASSAGTSGRDEQFF. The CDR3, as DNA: TGTGCCAGCAGCGCCGGGACTAGCGGGAGGGATGAGCAGTTCTTC.

The CDR3 DNA reads TGTGCCAGCAGGTTAGCGGGAGGGGGCACAGATACGCAGTATTTT. Protein product: CASRLAGGGTDTQYF. V gene TRBV2 combines with J gene TRBJ2-3; 11 bases are a match to TRBD2. Germline V gene data show CDR1 as SNHLY and CDR2 as FYNNEI. The CDR3 has 15 amino acids. J gave up 1 base and V 6 bases, and 3 bases lay outside the gene matches.

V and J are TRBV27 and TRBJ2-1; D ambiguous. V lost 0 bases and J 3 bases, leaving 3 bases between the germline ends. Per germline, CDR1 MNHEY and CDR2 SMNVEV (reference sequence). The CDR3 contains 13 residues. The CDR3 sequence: CASSLSSYNEQFF. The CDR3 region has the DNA TGTGCCAGCAGTTTATCCAGCTACAATGAGCAGTTCTTC.

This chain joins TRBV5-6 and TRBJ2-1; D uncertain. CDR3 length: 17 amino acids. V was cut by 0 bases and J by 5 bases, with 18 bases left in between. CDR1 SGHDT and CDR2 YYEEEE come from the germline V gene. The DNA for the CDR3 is TGTGCCAGCAGCTTGGGAGTTGCGATGAGAATTAACAATGAGCAGTTCTTC. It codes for CASSLGVAMRINNEQFF.

CDR3 in DNA: TGTGCCAGCAGCGCTCAAGGTAGGAGGGTCGCAGATACGCAGTATTTT. Translating gives CASSAQGRRVADTQYF. V is TRBV9 and J is TRBJ2-3, with D possibly TRBD2 on 6 matching bases. The CDR3 is 16 amino acids. The V and J ends lost 3 bases and 4 bases respectively, with 18 bases between them. Germline-derived CDR1 and CDR2 are SGDLS and YYNGEE.

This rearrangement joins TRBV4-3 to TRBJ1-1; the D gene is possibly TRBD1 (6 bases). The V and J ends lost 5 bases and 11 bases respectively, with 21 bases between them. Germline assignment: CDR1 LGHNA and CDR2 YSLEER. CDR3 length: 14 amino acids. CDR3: CASSTLGGAEGAFF. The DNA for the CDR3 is TGCGCCAGCAGCACCTTAGGGGGGGCTGAGGGGGCTTTCTTT.

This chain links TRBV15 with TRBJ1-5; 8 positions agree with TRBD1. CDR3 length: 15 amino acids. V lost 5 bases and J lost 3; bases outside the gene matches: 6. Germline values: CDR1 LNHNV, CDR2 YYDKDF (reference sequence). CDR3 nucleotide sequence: TGTGCCACCAGCTTCCAGGGGGCCGACAATCAGCCCCAGCATTTT. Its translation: CATSFQGADNQPQHF.

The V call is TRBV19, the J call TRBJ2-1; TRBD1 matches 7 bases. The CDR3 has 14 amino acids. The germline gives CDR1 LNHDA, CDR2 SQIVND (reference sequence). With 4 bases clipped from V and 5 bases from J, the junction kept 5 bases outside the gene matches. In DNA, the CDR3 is TGTGCCAGTAGTACTTGGACAGGCAACAATGAGCAGTTCTTC. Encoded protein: CASSTWTGNNEQFF.

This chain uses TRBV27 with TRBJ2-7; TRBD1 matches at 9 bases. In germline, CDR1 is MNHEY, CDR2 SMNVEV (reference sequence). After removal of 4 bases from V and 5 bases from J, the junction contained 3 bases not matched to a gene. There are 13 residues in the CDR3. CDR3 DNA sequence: TGTGCCAGCAGTTACGGGACAGGGAACGAGCAGTACTTC. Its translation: CASSYGTGNEQYF.

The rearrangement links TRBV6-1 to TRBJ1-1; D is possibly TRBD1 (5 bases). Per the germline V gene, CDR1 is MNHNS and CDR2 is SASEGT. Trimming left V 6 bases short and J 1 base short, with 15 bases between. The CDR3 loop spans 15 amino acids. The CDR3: CASSETRGGNTEAFF. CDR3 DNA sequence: TGTGCCAGCAGCGAAACCCGCGGGGGGAACACTGAAGCTTTCTTT.

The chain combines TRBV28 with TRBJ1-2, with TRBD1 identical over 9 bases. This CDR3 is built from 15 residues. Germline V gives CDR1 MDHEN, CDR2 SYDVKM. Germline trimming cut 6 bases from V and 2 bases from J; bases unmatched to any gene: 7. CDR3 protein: CASSRGTGSNYGYTF. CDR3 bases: TGTGCCAGCAGCCGCGGGACAGGGTCAAACTATGGCTACACCTTC.

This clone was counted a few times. CDR3: CASSIGSVSNQPQHF. The CDR3 DNA is TGTGCCAGTAGTATAGGGTCGGTTAGCAATCAGCCCCAGCATTTT. The chain has TRBV19 and TRBJ1-5; D remains unclear. Germline CDR1 LNHDA, CDR2 SQIVND (reference sequence). Trimming shortened V by 1 base and J by 0 bases, and 7 bases separated the two germline ends. The length of the CDR3 is 15 residues. The full variable domain, rest sourced from reference TRBV19 and TRBJ1-5, is DGGITQSPKYLFRKEGQNVTLSCEQNLNHDAMYWYRQDPGQGLRLIYYSQIVNDFQKGDIAEGYSVSREKKESFPLTVTSAQKNPTAFYLCASSIGSVSNQPQHFGDGTRLSIL.

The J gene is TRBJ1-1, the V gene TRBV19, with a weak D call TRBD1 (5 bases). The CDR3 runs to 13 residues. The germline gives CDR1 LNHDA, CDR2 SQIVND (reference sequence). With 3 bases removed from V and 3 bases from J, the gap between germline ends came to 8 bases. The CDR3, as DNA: TGTGCCAGTAGTATGGGGGGGTACACTGAAGCTTTCTTT. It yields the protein CASSMGGYTEAFF.

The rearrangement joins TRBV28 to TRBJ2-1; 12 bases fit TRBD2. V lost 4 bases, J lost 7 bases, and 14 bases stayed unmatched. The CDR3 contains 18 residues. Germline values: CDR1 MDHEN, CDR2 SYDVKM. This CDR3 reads CASSSPRASGRAVNEQFF. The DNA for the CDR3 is TGTGCCAGCAGTTCCCCGCGGGCTAGCGGGAGGGCTGTGAATGAGCAGTTCTTC.

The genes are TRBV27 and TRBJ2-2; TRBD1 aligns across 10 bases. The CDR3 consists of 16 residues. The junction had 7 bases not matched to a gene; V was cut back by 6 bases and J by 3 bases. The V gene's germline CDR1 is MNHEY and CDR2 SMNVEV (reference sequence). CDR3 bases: TGTGCCAGCAGAAACGACAGGGGGCCTTACACCGGGGAGCTGTTTTTT. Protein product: CASRNDRGPYTGELFF.

The CDR3 region has the DNA TGCGCCAGCAGCCAAGAGGCTTACTACGAGCAGTACTTC. It yields the protein CASSQEAYYEQYF. The chain couples TRBV4-1 to TRBJ2-7; D is unclear. The CDR3 is 13 residues long. The V end lost 0 bases, the J end lost 3 bases, and 6 bases lay between the germline ends. The germline CDR1 and CDR2 sequences are MGHRA and YSYEKL.

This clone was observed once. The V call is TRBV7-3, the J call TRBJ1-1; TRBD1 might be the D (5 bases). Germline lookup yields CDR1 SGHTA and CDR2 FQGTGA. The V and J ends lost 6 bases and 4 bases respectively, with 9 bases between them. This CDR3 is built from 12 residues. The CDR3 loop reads CASSPGGTEAFF. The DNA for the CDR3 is TGTGCCAGCAGTCCGGGGGGCACTGAAGCTTTCTTT. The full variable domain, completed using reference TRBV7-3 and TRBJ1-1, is GAGVSQTPSNKVTEKGKYVELRCDPISGHTALYWYRQSLGQGPEFLIYFQGTGAADDSGLPNDRFFAVRPEGSVSTLKIQRTERGDSAVYLCASSPGGTEAFFGQGTRLTVV.

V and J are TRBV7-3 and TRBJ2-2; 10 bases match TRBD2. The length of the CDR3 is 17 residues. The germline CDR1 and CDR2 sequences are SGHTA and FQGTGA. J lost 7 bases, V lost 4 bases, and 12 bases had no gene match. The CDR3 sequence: CASSSEAGGPRNGELFF. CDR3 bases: TGTGCCAGCAGCTCCGAAGCGGGAGGGCCAAGGAACGGGGAGCTGTTTTTT.

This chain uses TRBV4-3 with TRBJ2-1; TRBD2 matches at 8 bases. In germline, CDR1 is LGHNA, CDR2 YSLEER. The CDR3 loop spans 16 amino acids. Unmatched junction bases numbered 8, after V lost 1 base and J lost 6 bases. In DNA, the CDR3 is TGCGCCAGCAGCCAAGGGTCGGGACTAGGGGTCAATGAGCAGTTCTTC. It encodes CASSQGSGLGVNEQFF.

CDR3 sequence reads: CASSQTPRTPDTEAFF. CDR3 DNA sequence: TGTGCCAGCAGTCAAACACCCCGGACACCCGACACTGAAGCTTTCTTT. The chain carries TRBV9 and TRBJ1-1; D is possibly TRBD1 (5 bases). The CDR3 is 16 residues long. V lost 5 bases and J 3 bases, leaving 20 bases between the germline ends. In germline, CDR1 is SGDLS, CDR2 YYNGEE.

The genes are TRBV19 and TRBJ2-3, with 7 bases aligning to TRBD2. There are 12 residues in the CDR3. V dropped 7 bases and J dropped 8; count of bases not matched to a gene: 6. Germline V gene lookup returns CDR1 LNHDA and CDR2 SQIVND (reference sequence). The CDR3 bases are TGTGCCAGTACCCAAACGGGGGGTACGCAGTATTTT. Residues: CASTQTGGTQYF.

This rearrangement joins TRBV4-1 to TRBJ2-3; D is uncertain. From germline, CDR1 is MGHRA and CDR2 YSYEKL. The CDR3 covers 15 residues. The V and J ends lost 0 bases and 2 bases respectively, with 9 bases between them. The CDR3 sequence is CASSQEPGSTDTQYF. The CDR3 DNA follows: TGCGCCAGCAGCCAAGAGCCCGGGTCCACAGATACGCAGTATTTT.

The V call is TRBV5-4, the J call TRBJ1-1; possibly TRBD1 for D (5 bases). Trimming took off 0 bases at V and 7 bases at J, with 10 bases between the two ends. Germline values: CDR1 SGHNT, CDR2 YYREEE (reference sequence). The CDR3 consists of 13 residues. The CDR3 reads CASSLGGADEAFF. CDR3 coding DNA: TGTGCCAGCAGCTTGGGGGGCGCGGATGAAGCTTTCTTT.

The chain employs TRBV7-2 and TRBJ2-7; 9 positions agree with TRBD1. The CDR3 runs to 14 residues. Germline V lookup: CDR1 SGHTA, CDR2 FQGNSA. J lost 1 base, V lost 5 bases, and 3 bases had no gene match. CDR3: CASSGDRASYEQYF. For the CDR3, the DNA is TGTGCCAGCAGCGGGGACAGGGCATCCTACGAGCAGTACTTC. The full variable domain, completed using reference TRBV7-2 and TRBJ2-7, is GAGVSQSPSNKVTEKGKDVELRCDPISGHTALYWYRQSLGQGLEFLIYFQGNSAPDKSGLPSDRFSAERTGGSVSTLTIQRTQQEDSAVYLCASSGDRASYEQYFGPGTRLTVT.

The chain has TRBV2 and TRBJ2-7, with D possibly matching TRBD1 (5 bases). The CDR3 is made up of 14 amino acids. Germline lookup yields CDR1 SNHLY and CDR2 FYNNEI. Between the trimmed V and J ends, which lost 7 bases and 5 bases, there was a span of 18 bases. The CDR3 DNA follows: TGTGCCAGCACTAAAAGGGGTTCCCTCGACGAGCAGTACTTC. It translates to CASTKRGSLDEQYF. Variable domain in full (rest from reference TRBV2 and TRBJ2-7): EPEVTQTPSHQVTQMGQEVILRCVPISNHLYFYWYRQILGQKVEFLVSFYNNEISEKSEIFDDQFSVERPDGSNFTLKIRSTKLEDSAMYFCASTKRGSLDEQYFGPGTRLTVT.